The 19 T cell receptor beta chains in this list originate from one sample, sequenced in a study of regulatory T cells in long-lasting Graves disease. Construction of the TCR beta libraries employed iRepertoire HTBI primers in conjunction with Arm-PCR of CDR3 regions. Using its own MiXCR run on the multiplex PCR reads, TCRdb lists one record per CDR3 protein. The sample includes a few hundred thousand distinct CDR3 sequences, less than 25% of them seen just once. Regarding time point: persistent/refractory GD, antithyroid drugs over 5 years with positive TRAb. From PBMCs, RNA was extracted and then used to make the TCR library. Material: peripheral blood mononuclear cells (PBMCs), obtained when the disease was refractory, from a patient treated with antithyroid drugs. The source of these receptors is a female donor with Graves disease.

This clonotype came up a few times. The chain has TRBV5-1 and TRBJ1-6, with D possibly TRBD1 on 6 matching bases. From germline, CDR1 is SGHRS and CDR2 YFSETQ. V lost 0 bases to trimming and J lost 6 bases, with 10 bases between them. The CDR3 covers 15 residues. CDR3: CASSLAGQPNSPLHF. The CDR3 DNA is TGCGCCAGCAGCTTGGCCGGACAGCCTAATTCACCCCTCCACTTT.

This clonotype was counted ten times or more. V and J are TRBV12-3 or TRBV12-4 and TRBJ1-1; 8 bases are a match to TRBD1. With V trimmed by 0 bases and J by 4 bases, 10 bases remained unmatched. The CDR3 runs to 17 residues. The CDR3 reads CASSLALVTGGITEAFF. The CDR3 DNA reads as TGTGCCAGCAGTTTAGCGCTTGTTACAGGGGGTATCACTGAAGCTTTCTTT.

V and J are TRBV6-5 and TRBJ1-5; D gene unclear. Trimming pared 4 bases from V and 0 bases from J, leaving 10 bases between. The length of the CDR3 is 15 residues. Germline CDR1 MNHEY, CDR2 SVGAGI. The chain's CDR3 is CASSFERDSNQPQHF. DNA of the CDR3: TGTGCCAGCAGTTTCGAGAGAGATAGCAATCAGCCCCAGCATTTT.

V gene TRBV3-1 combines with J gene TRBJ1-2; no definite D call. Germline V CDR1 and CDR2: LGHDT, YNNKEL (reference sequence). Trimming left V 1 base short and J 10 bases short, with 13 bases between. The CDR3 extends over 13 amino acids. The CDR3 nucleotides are TGTGCCAGCAGCCAAGGGACCCGAGAAGACTACACCTTC. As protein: CASSQGTREDYTF.

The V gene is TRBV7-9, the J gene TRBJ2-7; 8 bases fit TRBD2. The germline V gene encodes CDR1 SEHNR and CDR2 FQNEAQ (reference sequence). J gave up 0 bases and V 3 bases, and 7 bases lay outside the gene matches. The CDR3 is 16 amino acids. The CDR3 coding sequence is TGTGCCAGCAGCTTTTTCCAGCGGGAGAGCTCCTACGAGCAGTACTTC. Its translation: CASSFFQRESSYEQYF.

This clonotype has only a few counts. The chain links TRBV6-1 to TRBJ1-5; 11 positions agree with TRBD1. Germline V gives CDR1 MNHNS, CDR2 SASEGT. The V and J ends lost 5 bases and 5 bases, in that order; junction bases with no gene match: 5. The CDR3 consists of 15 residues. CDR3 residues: CASSPDRGLYQPQHF. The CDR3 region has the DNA TGTGCCAGCAGTCCGGACAGGGGGCTGTATCAGCCCCAGCATTTT.

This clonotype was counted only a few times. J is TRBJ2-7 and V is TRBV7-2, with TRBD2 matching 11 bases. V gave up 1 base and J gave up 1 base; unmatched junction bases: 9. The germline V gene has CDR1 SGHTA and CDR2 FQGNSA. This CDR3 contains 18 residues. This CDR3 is CASSLVLTSGSGSYEQYF. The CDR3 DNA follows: TGTGCCAGCAGCTTAGTCTTAACTAGCGGGAGTGGGTCCTACGAGCAGTACTTC.

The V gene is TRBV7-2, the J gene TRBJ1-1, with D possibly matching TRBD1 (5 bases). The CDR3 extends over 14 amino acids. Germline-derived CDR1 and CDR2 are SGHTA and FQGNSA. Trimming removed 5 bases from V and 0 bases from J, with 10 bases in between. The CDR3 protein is CASSQMTVNTEAFF. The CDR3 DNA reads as TGTGCCAGCAGCCAAATGACAGTGAACACTGAAGCTTTCTTT.

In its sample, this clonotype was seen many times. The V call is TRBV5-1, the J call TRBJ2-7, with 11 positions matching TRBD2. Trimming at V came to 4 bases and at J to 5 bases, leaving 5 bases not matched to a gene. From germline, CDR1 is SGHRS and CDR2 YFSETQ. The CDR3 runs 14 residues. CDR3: CASSILSGRDEQYF. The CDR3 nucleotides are TGCGCCAGCAGCATCCTTAGCGGGAGGGACGAGCAGTACTTC.

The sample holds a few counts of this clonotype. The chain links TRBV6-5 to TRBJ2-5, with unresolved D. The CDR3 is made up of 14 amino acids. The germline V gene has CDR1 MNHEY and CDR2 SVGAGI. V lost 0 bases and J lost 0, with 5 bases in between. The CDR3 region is CASSYSLHQETQYF. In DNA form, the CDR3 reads TGTGCCAGCAGTTACTCGCTCCACCAAGAGACCCAGTACTTC.

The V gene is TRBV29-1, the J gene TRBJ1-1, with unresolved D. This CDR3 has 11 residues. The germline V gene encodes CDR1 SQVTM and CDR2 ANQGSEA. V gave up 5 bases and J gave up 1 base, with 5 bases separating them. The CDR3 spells CSVHENTEAFF. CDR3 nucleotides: TGCAGCGTTCACGAGAACACTGAAGCTTTCTTT.

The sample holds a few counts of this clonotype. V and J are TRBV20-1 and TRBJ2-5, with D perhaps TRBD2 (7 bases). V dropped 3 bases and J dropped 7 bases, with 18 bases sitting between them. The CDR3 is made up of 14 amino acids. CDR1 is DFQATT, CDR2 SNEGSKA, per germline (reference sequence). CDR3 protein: CSASLTGRGGTQYF. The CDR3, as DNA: TGCAGTGCTAGTCTTACAGGGCGCGGGGGGACCCAGTACTTC.

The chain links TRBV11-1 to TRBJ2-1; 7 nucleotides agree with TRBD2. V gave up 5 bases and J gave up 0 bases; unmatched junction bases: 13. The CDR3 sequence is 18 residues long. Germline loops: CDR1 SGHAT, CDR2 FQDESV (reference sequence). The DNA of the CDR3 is TGTGCCAGCAGCCAAAATATAGCGGGCCGGGGCTCCTACAATGAGCAGTTCTTC. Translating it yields CASSQNIAGRGSYNEQFF.

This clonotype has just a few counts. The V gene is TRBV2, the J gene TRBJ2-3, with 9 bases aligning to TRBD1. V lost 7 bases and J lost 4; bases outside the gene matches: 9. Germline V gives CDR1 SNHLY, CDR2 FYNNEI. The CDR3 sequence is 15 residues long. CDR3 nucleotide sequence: TGTGCCAGCACCCAAACGACAGGGGGGGCAGATACGCAGTATTTT. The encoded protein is CASTQTTGGADTQYF. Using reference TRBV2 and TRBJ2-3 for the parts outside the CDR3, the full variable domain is EPEVTQTPSHQVTQMGQEVILRCVPISNHLYFYWYRQILGQKVEFLVSFYNNEISEKSEIFDDQFSVERPDGSNFTLKIRSTKLEDSAMYFCASTQTTGGADTQYFGPGTRLTVL.

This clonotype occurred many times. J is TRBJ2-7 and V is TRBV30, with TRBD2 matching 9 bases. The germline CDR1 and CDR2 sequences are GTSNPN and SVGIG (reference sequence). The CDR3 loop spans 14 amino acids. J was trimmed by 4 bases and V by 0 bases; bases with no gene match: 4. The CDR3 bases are TGTGCCTGGAGTGTATGGCTAGCGGGATACGAGCAGTACTTC. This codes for CAWSVWLAGYEQYF.

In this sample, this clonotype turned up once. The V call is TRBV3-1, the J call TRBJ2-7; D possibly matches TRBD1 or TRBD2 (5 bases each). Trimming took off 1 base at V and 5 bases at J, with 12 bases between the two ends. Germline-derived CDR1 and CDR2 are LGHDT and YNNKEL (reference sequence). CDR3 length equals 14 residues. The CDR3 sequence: CASSQGSRDDEQYF. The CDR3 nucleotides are TGTGCCAGCAGCCAAGGAAGTCGGGACGACGAGCAGTACTTC.

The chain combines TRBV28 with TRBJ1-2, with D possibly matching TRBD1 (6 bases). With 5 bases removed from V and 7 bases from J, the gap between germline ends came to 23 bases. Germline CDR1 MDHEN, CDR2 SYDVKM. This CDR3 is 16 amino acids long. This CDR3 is CASSPPFSGEFRGYTF. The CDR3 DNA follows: TGTGCCAGCAGTCCACCTTTTTCAGGGGAATTTCGTGGCTACACCTTC.

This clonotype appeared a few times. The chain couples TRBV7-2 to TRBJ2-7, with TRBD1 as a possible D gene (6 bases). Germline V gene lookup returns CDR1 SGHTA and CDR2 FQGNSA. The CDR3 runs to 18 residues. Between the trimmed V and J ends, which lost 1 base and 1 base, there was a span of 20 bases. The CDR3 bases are TGTGCCAGCAGCTTAGTACCCTGGGGGCAGGGGTTTTCCTACGAGCAGTACTTC. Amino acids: CASSLVPWGQGFSYEQYF.

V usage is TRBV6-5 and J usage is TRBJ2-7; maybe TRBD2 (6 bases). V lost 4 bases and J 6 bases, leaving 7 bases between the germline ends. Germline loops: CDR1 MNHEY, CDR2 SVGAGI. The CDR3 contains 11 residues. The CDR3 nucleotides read TGTGCCAGCAGTTGGGGAGGCGAGCAGTACTTC. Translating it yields CASSWGGEQYF.